This T cell receptor beta chain was identified during a study of blood T cell repertoires in COVID-19. Study as a whole: Acute-phase and convalescent COVID-19 samples originated in the United States, Italy and Spain.

In germline, CDR1 is SNHLY, CDR2 FYNNEI. This CDR3 contains 15 residues. After removal of 5 bases from V and 3 bases from J, the junction contained 7 bases not matched to a gene. The method was immunoSEQ multiplex PCR; TCRdb's version includes in-frame clones alone and lacks a portion of them. The sample includes 290,000 or so clones, 70% to 90% of them seen just once. This clone turned up a few times. The receptor comes from a man aged 50 to 60 with active or convalescent COVID-19. The sample was peripheral blood. This chain links TRBV2 with TRBJ2-1; 7 bases map to TRBD1. In DNA form, the CDR3 reads TGTGCCAGCAGTTCCGGACAGGAGTTCTACAATGAGCAGTTCTTC. Translating it yields CASSSGQEFYNEQFF.